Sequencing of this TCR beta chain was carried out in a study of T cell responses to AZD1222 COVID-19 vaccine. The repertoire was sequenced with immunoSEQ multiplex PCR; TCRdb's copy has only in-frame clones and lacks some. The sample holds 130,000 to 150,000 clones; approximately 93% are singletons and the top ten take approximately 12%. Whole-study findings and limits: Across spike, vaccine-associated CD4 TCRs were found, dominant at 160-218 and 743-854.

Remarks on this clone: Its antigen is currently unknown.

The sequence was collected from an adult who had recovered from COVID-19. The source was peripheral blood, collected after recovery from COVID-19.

CDR3 protein: CASRLPQGDTGELFF. In DNA, the CDR3 is TGTGCCAGCAGACTTCCTCAGGGGGACACCGGGGAGCTGTTTTTT. The chain couples TRBV2 to TRBJ2-2; 7 nucleotides line up with TRBD1. The germline CDR1 and CDR2 sequences are SNHLY and FYNNEI. With 6 bases clipped from V and 3 bases from J, the junction kept 7 bases outside the gene matches. This CDR3 comprises 15 residues.